The 22 T cell receptor beta chains given below trace back to one sample, sequenced in a study of OX40 agonist ivuxolimab in advanced cancers. Only in-frame clones appear in the TCRdb table, and some are missing; sequencing was by immunoSEQ multiplex PCR. The sample has 37,000 or so clones; about 90% are singletons. Sequencing used CD4+ or CD8+ T cells sorted from blood, obtained in a trial of the OX40 agonist ivuxolimab. These receptor sequences come from an adult with an advanced solid tumor such as melanoma, head and neck, liver or kidney cancer.

As regards this clone: This specimen includes other DNA sequences encoding the same CDR3. The chain combines TRBV6-1 with TRBJ2-1; D is uncertain. CDR1 MNHNS and CDR2 SASEGT come from the germline V gene. V was trimmed by 2 bases and J by 4 bases, leaving 9 bases between them. This CDR3 has 14 residues. The DNA of the CDR3 is TGTGCCAGCAGTGAACCGGACGGTTACAATGAGCAGTTCTTC. This encodes CASSEPDGYNEQFF.

The J gene is TRBJ2-2, the V gene TRBV5-4; TRBD1 matches 11 bases. J gave up 3 bases and V 4 bases, and 8 bases lay outside the gene matches. Germline values: CDR1 SGHNT, CDR2 YYREEE (reference sequence). CDR3 size: 17 residues. CDR3 loop: CASSRRDRGFDTGELFF. CDR3 DNA sequence: TGTGCCAGCAGCCGGAGGGACAGGGGGTTTGACACCGGGGAGCTGTTTTTT.

This clone was found a few times. CDR3 sequence: CASSPPLSEGYTF. The CDR3 DNA sequence: TGTGCCAGCTCACCACCCCTCTCGGAGGGCTACACCTTC. The chain combines TRBV18 with TRBJ1-2; no definite D call. Germline V gene lookup returns CDR1 KGHSH and CDR2 LQKENI. V dropped 0 bases and J dropped 8 bases, with 10 bases sitting between them. The CDR3 runs 13 residues.

In DNA, the CDR3 is TGTGCCAGCAGTCAAACAGGGCGGCATACTGAAGCTTTCTTT. Residues: CASSQTGRHTEAFF. This sequence joins TRBV7-2 and TRBJ1-1; D might be TRBD1 (6 bases). From germline, CDR1 is SGHTA and CDR2 FQGNSA. The CDR3 covers 14 residues. The V and J ends lost 6 bases and 5 bases respectively, with 16 bases between them. The complete variable domain, with remaining parts taken from reference TRBV7-2 and TRBJ1-1, reads GAGVSQSPSNKVTEKGKDVELRCDPISGHTALYWYRQSLGQGLEFLIYFQGNSAPDKSGLPSDRFSAERTGGSVSTLTIQRTQQEDSAVYLCASSQTGRHTEAFFGQGTRLTVV.

As DNA, the CDR3 is TGTGCCTGGAGGGACGGGACAGACTATGGCTACACCTTC. Protein product: CAWRDGTDYGYTF. The rearrangement uses TRBV30 and TRBJ1-2; 7 bases are a match to TRBD1. Germline CDR1 reads GTSNPN; CDR2 reads SVGIG (reference sequence). V dropped 3 bases and J dropped 3; count of bases not matched to a gene: 4. The CDR3 contains 13 residues.

This clone appeared a few times. The V gene is TRBV5-4, the J gene TRBJ2-7, with D perhaps TRBD1 or TRBD2 (7 bases each). Germline V gene sequence: CDR1 SGHNT, CDR2 YYREEE (reference sequence). CDR3 length: 18 amino acids. V was clipped by 4 bases and J by 6 bases, with 29 bases between them. In nucleotides, the CDR3 is TGTGCCAGCAGCCAAGGAAGTCTTCAAGACAGGGAGCGGGGCGAGCAGTACTTC. As protein: CASSQGSLQDRERGEQYF.

The chain employs TRBV4-2 and TRBJ1-2; D gene ambiguous. The CDR3 runs to 15 residues. Germline V CDR1 and CDR2: LGHNA, YNFKEQ. V was clipped by 2 bases and J by 3 bases, with 13 bases between them. CDR3 loop: CASSQPPGGDYGYTF. The CDR3 DNA is TGTGCCAGCAGCCAACCCCCAGGAGGTGACTATGGCTACACCTTC.

This clone was detected once. The chain uses TRBV4-2 and TRBJ2-7; perhaps TRBD1 as D (5 bases). From germline, CDR1 is LGHNA and CDR2 YNFKEQ. CDR3 length: 16 amino acids. Trimming pared 0 bases from V and 3 bases from J, leaving 15 bases between. The CDR3 DNA reads TGTGCCAGCAGCCAAGATAGCAGGGCGGACCTCTACGAGCAGTACTTC. Residues: CASSQDSRADLYEQYF.

The chain carries TRBV15 and TRBJ2-1; 8 nucleotides align to TRBD2. Trimming cost V 5 bases and J 6 bases; bases outside gene matches: 6. The CDR3 contains 14 residues. Germline assignment: CDR1 LNHNV and CDR2 YYDKDF (reference sequence). The chain's CDR3 is CATSGGGRGNEQFF. The DNA of the CDR3 is TGTGCCACCAGCGGCGGGGGGAGAGGCAATGAGCAGTTCTTC.

Judged by abundance, this clone is medium-sized (0.01 to 0.1%). The chain is built from TRBV9 and TRBJ1-1, with a possible D match to TRBD1 (6 bases). V lost 0 bases to trimming and J lost 3 bases, with 12 bases between them. CDR1 and CDR2 from the germline V gene are SGDLS and YYNGEE. The CDR3 extends over 15 amino acids. The DNA for the CDR3 is TGTGCCAGCAGCGTAGAGGAGGGGGAAGACACTGAAGCTTTCTTT. It encodes CASSVEEGEDTEAFF.

This clone was seen a single time. This rearrangement joins TRBV5-1 to TRBJ2-2, with 9 bases identical to TRBD1. Germline CDR1 is SGHRS and CDR2 is YFSETQ. This CDR3 contains 16 residues. V was clipped by 0 bases and J by 3 bases; unmatched bases: 3. CDR3 nucleotide sequence: TGCGCCAGCAGCTTGGGGGACAGGGAGGACACCGGGGAGCTGTTTTTT. Amino acids: CASSLGDREDTGELFF. Variable domain in full (rest from reference TRBV5-1 and TRBJ2-2): KAGVTQTPRYLIKTRGQQVTLSCSPISGHRSVSWYQQTPGQGLQFLFEYFSETQRNKGNFPGRFSGRQFSNSRSEMNVSTLELGDSALYLCASSLGDREDTGELFFGEGSRLTVL.

V and J are TRBV4-1 and TRBJ2-5; perhaps TRBD2 as D (7 bases). Germline CDR1 and CDR2: MGHRA and YSYEKL. The V end lost 6 bases, the J end lost 3 bases, and 17 bases lay between the germline ends. This CDR3 has 15 amino acids. CDR3 amino acids: CASRDLQGLKETQYF. The CDR3 nucleotides read TGCGCCAGCAGAGACCTACAGGGACTAAAAGAGACCCAGTACTTC.

V usage is TRBV4-1 and J usage is TRBJ1-2, with D possibly matching TRBD1 (5 bases). The CDR3 length is 13 residues. The V end was cut by 8 bases, the J end by 4 bases, with 14 bases between. The germline CDR1 and CDR2 sequences are MGHRA and YSYEKL. The CDR3 spells CASGEAGSYGYTF. The DNA for the CDR3 is TGCGCCAGCGGCGAGGCAGGGAGCTATGGCTACACCTTC.

The V and J genes are TRBV2 and TRBJ2-5; D ambiguous. The V end was cut by 3 bases, the J end by 5 bases, with 13 bases between. Germline values: CDR1 SNHLY, CDR2 FYNNEI. The CDR3 has 14 amino acids. CDR3 sequence (DNA): TGTGCCAGCAGTGAGGTGGTTGTCAGGGAGACCCAGTACTTC. Its protein product is CASSEVVVRETQYF.

The chain is built from TRBV9 and TRBJ2-5; possibly TRBD1 for D (5 bases). Germline CDR1 SGDLS, CDR2 YYNGEE. The CDR3 has 15 residues. The germline V and J ends were trimmed by 0 bases and 2 bases, with 11 bases remaining between them. CDR3 sequence: CASSVEDIIQETQYF. The CDR3 region has the DNA TGTGCCAGCAGCGTAGAGGACATAATTCAAGAGACCCAGTACTTC.

The chain employs TRBV30 and TRBJ2-1; 12 bases are shared with TRBD2. Germline CDR1 and CDR2: GTSNPN and SVGIG (reference sequence). The junction had 5 bases not matched to a gene; V was cut back by 0 bases and J by 8 bases. The CDR3 contains 15 residues. CDR3 residues: CAWSVLTSGGHEQFF. DNA of the CDR3: TGTGCCTGGAGTGTACTGACTAGCGGGGGCCATGAGCAGTTCTTC.

The rearrangement joins TRBV29-1 to TRBJ1-3; 9 nucleotides align to TRBD1. CDR3 size: 16 residues. The V gene end was trimmed by 6 bases and the J gene end by 0 bases; junction bases not matched to a gene: 9. CDR1 and CDR2 (germline): SQVTM, ANQGSEA. DNA of the CDR3: TGCAGCGTGAGGGACAGGGACCTAAGCTCTGGAAACACCATATATTTT. This sequence encodes CSVRDRDLSSGNTIYF.

The chain employs TRBV7-6 and TRBJ1-1, with TRBD1 matching over 9 bases. V dropped 3 bases and J dropped 0; count of bases not matched to a gene: 5. This CDR3 spans 16 amino acids. The germline gives CDR1 SGHVS, CDR2 FNYEAQ. CDR3 DNA: TGTGCCAGCAGCTTTCGACAGGGGGATATGAACACTGAAGCTTTCTTT. It specifies CASSFRQGDMNTEAFF.

This clone was detected only a few times. The genes are TRBV7-9 and TRBJ2-5; D call uncertain. Germline V CDR1 and CDR2: SEHNR, FQNEAQ (reference sequence). The V end lost 5 bases, the J end lost 4 bases, and 11 bases lay between the germline ends. This CDR3 is 13 amino acids long. The CDR3 loop is CASSPVASETQYF. CDR3 coding DNA: TGTGCCAGCAGCCCAGTAGCTTCAGAGACCCAGTACTTC.

The chain uses TRBV6-6 and TRBJ2-5, with a possible D match to TRBD2 (6 bases). The CDR3 is 16 amino acids. Germline V gene data show CDR1 as MNHNY and CDR2 as SVGAGI (reference sequence). Trimming left V 4 bases short and J 2 bases short, with 17 bases between. CDR3 nucleotide sequence: TGTGCCAGCAGTTTCCTTATCGGACGGGGGCAAGAGACCCAGTACTTC. This encodes CASSFLIGRGQETQYF.

J is TRBJ1-4 and V is TRBV7-9, with 7 bases fitting TRBD1. Looked up from germline, CDR1 is SEHNR and CDR2 is FQNEAQ (reference sequence). This CDR3 spans 14 amino acids. V lost 6 bases and J lost 8; bases outside the gene matches: 9. The CDR3: CASSKVQGSEKLFF. DNA for the CDR3: TGTGCCAGCAGTAAGGTACAGGGGTCGGAAAAACTGTTTTTT.

This chain joins TRBV4-1 and TRBJ2-1; either TRBD1 or TRBD2 may supply D (6 bases each). The CDR3 totals 17 residues. V shed 5 bases and J shed 3 bases, with 20 bases lying between them. Germline CDR1 MGHRA, CDR2 YSYEKL. This CDR3 reads CASSGQVRGDGYNEQFF. The CDR3 nucleotides are TGCGCCAGCAGCGGGCAGGTTAGGGGGGATGGCTACAATGAGCAGTTCTTC.